This paragraph reports one T cell receptor beta chain. Its target is not known. The CDR3 has 12 residues. V lost 5 bases, J lost 8 bases, and 10 bases lay in between. The germline gives CDR1 SGHVS, CDR2 FQNEAQ. The sample belongs to a study of cytomegalovirus exposure and HLA in healthy donors. Points from the study as a whole: An analysis that was carried out later associated 15,000 to 20,000 TCR beta sequences with HLA alleles at 0.05 false discovery rate.

The PCR ran on 60 Vbeta and 13 Jbeta primers. TCRdb keeps only in-frame clones here, not all; method: immunoSEQ multiplex PCR. The sample lists 75,000 to 90,000 clones, more than 60% occurring once. The sequencing sample was made of PBMCs. This receptor was identified in a human donor in good health. V is TRBV7-8 and J is TRBJ2-1; D is possibly TRBD1 (6 bases). The CDR3 bases are TGTGCCAGCAGCCCCAGGGGTGATGAGCAGTTCTTC. It yields the protein CASSPRGDEQFF.